The rows below give T cell receptor beta chains drawn from one sample of a study of Graves' ophthalmopathy and Graves' hyperthyroidism. TCRdb fed the multiplex PCR reads into MiXCR, producing one record per CDR3 protein. The sample includes roughly 400,000 distinct CDR3 sequences, roughly 15% of them seen just once. Material for sequencing was peripheral blood. Receptors originate from an adult woman with stable Graves' hyperthyroidism. Both conserved end residues are part of each CDR3. Each record gives: J gene, D gene, clone size, V gene, CDR3 DNA, CDR3 protein. The D gene is left open where the match is weak. Clone sizes are given selectively: once, few, many, or a class where the clone is expanded.

>TRBJ2-2|.|.|TRBV28
TGTGCCGTAGACAGTGACACCGGGGAGCTGTTTTTT
CAVDSDTGELFF
>TRBJ1-2|TRBD1|many|TRBV29-1
TGCAGCGTTGAAAAAATGGGACAGGGGAGCGGCTACACCTTC
CSVEKMGQGSGYTF
>TRBJ1-1|.|many|TRBV5-1
TGCGCCAGCTCAGATCAAGGACAGACCACTGAAGCTTTCTTT
CASSDQGQTTEAFF
>TRBJ2-7|TRBD2|many|TRBV6-5
TGTGCCAGCAGGGCACTAGCGGGAGGTAAATACGAGCAGTACTTC
CASRALAGGKYEQYF
>TRBJ1-5|.|.|TRBV6-2/TRBV6-3
TGTGCCAGCCAGATGACCGTCAGTCAGCCCCAGCATTTT
CASQMTVSQPQHF
>TRBJ1-2|.|many|TRBV28
TGTGCCAGCAGTGGGACCTCTTATGGCTACACCTTC
CASSGTSYGYTF
>TRBJ1-1|TRBD1|.|TRBV30
TGTGCCTGGGGACAGGGGAGTGTTGAAGCTTTCTTT
CAWGQGSVEAFF
>TRBJ2-7|TRBD2|many|TRBV7-8
TGTGCCAGCAGCTCCGGCAAGTTAGGGCGGGAGGGGAGCTCCTACGAGCAGTACTTC
CASSSGKLGREGSSYEQYF
>TRBJ2-7|.|.|TRBV28
TGTGCCAGCAGTTCCCCAGCAGGGGTGTTCTACGAGCAGTACTTC
CASSSPAGVFYEQYF
>TRBJ2-2|.|many|TRBV29-1
TGCAGCGTTGTTATCACCGGGGAGCTGTTTTTT
CSVVITGELFF
>TRBJ1-6|.|many|TRBV12-3/TRBV12-4
TGTGCCAGCAGTCTAGGGGGACCCAATAATTCACCCCTCCACTTT
CASSLGGPNNSPLHF
>TRBJ2-5|.|many|TRBV12-3/TRBV12-4
TGTGCCAGCAGCCTTAGTTGGGAAGAAGAGACCCAGTACTTC
CASSLSWEEETQYF
>TRBJ1-2|.|many|TRBV6-2/TRBV6-3
TGTGCCAGCAACGAAATCCGGCCGAACAGGCAAACTAACTATGGCTACACCTTC
CASNEIRPNRQTNYGYTF
>TRBJ1-5|TRBD1|.|TRBV7-2
TGTGCCAGCAGCCTCGGGACAGGAGGGATCGGGCAGCCCCAGCATTTT
CASSLGTGGIGQPQHF
>TRBJ1-1|.|.|TRBV20-1
TGCAGTGCTAGATCTGTACTAGGGACTGATGCTTTCTTT
CSARSVLGTDAFF
>TRBJ2-6|.|many|TRBV15
TGTGCCACCAGCAGAGTTGACAGGAAAGTGTCTGGGGCCAACGTCCTGACTTTC
CATSRVDRKVSGANVLTF
>TRBJ1-1|.|.|TRBV19
TGTGCCAGTAGTATCTCAGCTCAGACTGAAGCTTTCTTT
CASSISAQTEAFF
>TRBJ2-2|.|many|TRBV2
TGTGCCAGCAGCGTTAGGGGGAACACCGGGGAGCTGTTTTTT
CASSVRGNTGELFF